These 22 T cell receptor beta chains were sequenced from one sample in a study of cytomegalovirus exposure and HLA in healthy donors. Primers for the PCR totalled 60 Vbeta and 13 Jbeta. The protocol was immunoSEQ multiplex PCR, while the TCRdb copy is restricted to in-frame clones and leaves out a portion. The data hold 240,000 or so clones, with roughly 87% observed a single time. Sequenced: PBMCs. The receptors come from a woman in her thirties or forties in good health and CMV-seropositive.

The rearrangement joins TRBV7-8 to TRBJ1-1; D perhaps matches TRBD1 (6 bases). With 5 bases removed from V and 1 base from J, the gap between germline ends came to 14 bases. CDR1 SGHVS and CDR2 FQNEAQ come from the germline V gene. The CDR3 totals 15 residues. CDR3 protein: CASSGTSTGNTEAFF. CDR3 sequence (DNA): TGTGCCAGCAGCGGCACGTCGACAGGGAACACTGAAGCTTTCTTT.

This chain uses TRBV5-4 with TRBJ2-3; possible D gene TRBD1, 7 bases. This CDR3 region has 13 residues. Germline CDR1 is SGHNT and CDR2 is YYREEE (reference sequence). V was cut by 2 bases and J by 5 bases, with 9 bases left in between. As DNA, the CDR3 is TGTGCCAGCAGCTTTCAGGGGGGAGATACGCAGTATTTT. It encodes CASSFQGGDTQYF. Filled out from reference TRBV5-4 and TRBJ2-3, the complete variable domain reads ETGVTQSPTHLIKTRGQQVTLRCSSQSGHNTVSWYQQALGQGPQFIFQYYREEENGRGNFPPRFSGLQFPNYSSELNVNALELDDSALYLCASSFQGGDTQYFGPGTRLTVL.

This clone was seen more than once but under ten times. The V and J genes are TRBV4-1 and TRBJ1-5; D is possibly TRBD1 (5 bases). Germline-derived CDR1 and CDR2 are MGHRA and YSYEKL. V was cut by 0 bases and J by 8 bases, with 17 bases left in between. This CDR3 comprises 16 residues. In nucleotides, the CDR3 is TGCGCCAGCAGCCAAGATCTTTCGGGGGGTCAAAAGCCCCAGCATTTT. It codes for CASSQDLSGGQKPQHF.

This chain connects TRBV7-2 to TRBJ2-3, with TRBD2 matching over 10 bases. The J segment lost 2 bases and the V segment lost 2 bases, leaving 4 bases of the junction unmatched. Germline V gene data show CDR1 as SGHTA and CDR2 as FQGNSA. The CDR3 length is 16 residues. Here the CDR3 reads CASSLSAGGITDTQYF. The CDR3 bases are TGTGCCAGCAGCTTATCAGCGGGGGGGATCACAGATACGCAGTATTTT.

The V call is TRBV5-8, the J call TRBJ2-4, with D perhaps TRBD1 (5 bases). The length of the CDR3 is 17 residues. V shed 1 base and J shed 2 bases, with 16 bases lying between them. CDR1 is SGHTS, CDR2 YDEGEE, per germline. CDR3 nucleotide sequence: TGTGCCAGCAGCTTGCCGGGTCTTAGGGGCCCCAAAAACATTCAGTACTTC. Translating gives CASSLPGLRGPKNIQYF. Full variable domain (rest looked up from reference TRBV5-8 and TRBJ2-4): EAGVTQSPTHLIKTRGQQATLRCSPISGHTSVYWYQQALGLGLQFLLWYDEGEERNRGNFPPRFSGRQFPNYSSELNVNALELEDSALYLCASSLPGLRGPKNIQYFGAGTRLSVL.

The chain couples TRBV18 to TRBJ2-3, with D possibly being TRBD2 (6 bases). Germline V CDR1 and CDR2: KGHSH, LQKENI. The CDR3 is 15 residues long. Trimming removed 6 bases at V and 7 bases at J, with 20 bases between. The chain's CDR3 is CASSLSGEQFHTQYF. CDR3 nucleotide sequence: TGTGCCAGCTCCCTATCGGGGGAACAGTTTCATACGCAGTATTTT.

The rearrangement links TRBV6-5 to TRBJ2-1, with D perhaps matching TRBD1 (6 bases). The V end lost 6 bases, the J end lost 11 bases, and 14 bases lay between the germline ends. The CDR3 consists of 12 residues. Germline V lookup: CDR1 MNHEY, CDR2 SVGAGI. Here the CDR3 reads CASRETGHQQFF. For the CDR3, the DNA is TGTGCCAGCAGAGAAACAGGGCACCAGCAGTTCTTC.

Comment on this clone: The junction differs from germline at one of its ends, possibly a read error. The CDR3 DNA follows: TGTGCCAGCAGCTTGGGGCGCGGATCACTCTTC. Translating it yields CASSLGRGSLF. The rearrangement links TRBV5-8 to TRBJ2-7; D call uncertain. Germline V gene sequence: CDR1 SGHTS, CDR2 YDEGEE. The CDR3 covers 11 residues.

The J gene is TRBJ1-3, the V gene TRBV5-1, with TRBD1 identical over 9 bases. The ends lost 0 bases at V and 3 bases at J; junction bases unmatched: 1. Germline V gene lookup returns CDR1 SGHRS and CDR2 YFSETQ. The CDR3 runs 15 residues. The CDR3 DNA reads as TGCGCCAGCAGCTTGGGACAGGGGGGTGGAAACACCATATATTTT. Protein: CASSLGQGGGNTIYF.

The rearrangement uses TRBV7-2 and TRBJ2-7; a possible D gene is TRBD2 (5 bases). V was cut by 4 bases and J by 5 bases, with 15 bases left in between. In germline, CDR1 is SGHTA, CDR2 FQGNSA. CDR3 size: 14 residues. For the CDR3, the DNA is TGTGCCAGCAGCTCGCCCCGAGGTAGCGACGAGCAGTACTTC. Encoded protein: CASSSPRGSDEQYF.

The chain recombines TRBV11-2 with TRBJ1-1, with 8 bases that match TRBD1. The CDR3 runs 12 residues. V was clipped by 2 bases and J by 11 bases; unmatched bases: 4. Germline V gives CDR1 SGHAT, CDR2 FQNNGV. CDR3 region: CASSLSGGRAFF. The CDR3 nucleotides read TGTGCCAGCAGCTTATCAGGGGGCCGTGCTTTCTTT.

This chain links TRBV2 with TRBJ2-5; weak D call: TRBD1 (5 bases). Germline V gives CDR1 SNHLY, CDR2 FYNNEI. The germline V and J ends were trimmed by 4 bases and 5 bases, with 11 bases remaining between them. This CDR3 region has 13 residues. The CDR3 region has the DNA TGTGCCAGCAGTGTTCAGGGCCGGGAGACCCAGTACTTC. Translated, it gives CASSVQGRETQYF.

This clone was seen more than once but under ten times. The chain combines TRBV18 with TRBJ1-5; tentatively, D is TRBD1 (5 bases). The CDR3 totals 14 residues. Germline CDR1 is KGHSH and CDR2 is LQKENI. The V end was cut by 6 bases, the J end by 2 bases, with 11 bases between. CDR3 bases: TGTGCCAGCTCGGAGACGACAGGCAATCAGCCCCAGCATTTT. Protein: CASSETTGNQPQHF.

This clone has only one observation. The genes are TRBV20-1 and TRBJ1-4, with D possibly being TRBD1 (5 bases). This CDR3 region has 11 residues. V was clipped by 7 bases and J by 8 bases, with 11 bases between them. CDR1 DFQATT and CDR2 SNEGSKA come from the germline V gene (reference sequence). The CDR3 is CSVDRGEKLFF. CDR3 DNA: TGCAGTGTCGACAGAGGCGAAAAACTGTTTTTT.

The chain uses TRBV5-1 and TRBJ1-2; 9 bases align to TRBD1. CDR1 SGHRS and CDR2 YFSETQ come from the germline V gene. Unmatched junction bases numbered 6, after V lost 5 bases and J lost 4 bases. The CDR3 totals 14 residues. This CDR3 reads CASRTGTGSYGYTF. For the CDR3, the DNA is TGCGCCAGCAGAACCGGGACAGGGTCCTATGGCTACACCTTC.

The chain couples TRBV7-9 to TRBJ1-4; perhaps TRBD1 as D (6 bases). Germline V gene lookup returns CDR1 SEHNR and CDR2 FQNEAQ (reference sequence). Deletions cut 5 bases from V and 0 bases from J, with 16 bases between. The CDR3 runs 17 residues. The CDR3 DNA is TGTGCCAGCAGCCCAAGACGGGGGGCGACAACTAATGAAAAACTGTTTTTT. As protein: CASSPRRGATTNEKLFF.

The CDR3 DNA reads TGTGCCAGTAACCTACAGGGGGGTTCGCACACTGAAGCTTTCTTT. Residues: CASNLQGGSHTEAFF. The chain combines TRBV19 with TRBJ1-1, with 8 bases that match TRBD1. Unmatched junction bases numbered 10, after V lost 7 bases and J lost 3 bases. Germline-derived CDR1 and CDR2 are LNHDA and SQIVND (reference sequence). This CDR3 contains 15 residues.

This chain uses TRBV5-1 with TRBJ2-5; 8 bases match TRBD2. This CDR3 has 15 amino acids. Trimming cost V 0 bases and J 2 bases; bases outside gene matches: 3. CDR1 and CDR2 from the germline V gene are SGHRS and YFSETQ. As DNA, the CDR3 is TGCGCCAGCAGCTTGGCGGGGGGGGGTCAAGAGACCCAGTACTTC. Translation: CASSLAGGGQETQYF.

The chain uses TRBV29-1 and TRBJ2-2; D is possibly TRBD1 (5 bases). This CDR3 has 15 residues. V was shortened by 4 bases and J by 2 bases, with 14 bases between the two germline ends. Germline lookup yields CDR1 SQVTM and CDR2 ANQGSEA. Here the CDR3 reads CSVVRQGSNTGELFF. In DNA form, the CDR3 reads TGCAGCGTTGTTCGGCAGGGCTCAAACACCGGGGAGCTGTTTTTT.

This chain joins TRBV6-4 and TRBJ1-1; unclear D gene. CDR1 and CDR2 from the germline V gene are MRHNA and SNTAGT. This CDR3 spans 13 amino acids. The V gene lost 5 bases and the J gene lost 1 base, with 8 bases spanning the gap. In DNA form, the CDR3 reads TGTGCCAGCAGTACTCAGGAGAACACTGAAGCTTTCTTT. Residues: CASSTQENTEAFF.

This clone was counted once. The chain uses TRBV9 and TRBJ1-5; 7 bases align to TRBD1. Per the germline V gene, CDR1 is SGDLS and CDR2 is YYNGEE. V trimming: 4 bases; J trimming: 3 bases; junction bases outside the gene matches: 25. The CDR3 runs 21 residues. CDR3 region: CASSSREGDRGDTIHNQPQHF. The CDR3, as DNA: TGTGCCAGCAGCTCCCGGGAAGGGGACAGAGGGGACACAATACACAATCAGCCCCAGCATTTT.

The genes are TRBV7-3 and TRBJ2-1; 9 nucleotides match TRBD1. This CDR3 contains 15 residues. The V segment lost 5 bases and the J segment 5 bases; nucleotides outside the gene matches: 7. The germline V gene encodes CDR1 SGHTA and CDR2 FQGTGA. CDR3 residues: CASSKHRDRDNEQFF. In DNA form, the CDR3 reads TGTGCCAGCAGCAAACACCGGGACAGGGACAATGAGCAGTTCTTC.